This entry lists 8 T cell receptor beta chains sequenced from one sample in a study of blood T cell repertoires in COVID-19. Data came from immunoSEQ multiplex PCR; TCRdb stores just in-frame clones and leaves some out. The sample consists of 250,000 to 350,000 clones, around 91% of them appearing once. The specimen was PBMCs or T cells enriched from blood (not recorded which). These receptors originate from a woman between 18 and 29 years old with acute COVID-19.

The chain has TRBV15 and TRBJ1-5; unclear D gene. The germline gives CDR1 LNHNV, CDR2 YYDKDF (reference sequence). V was shortened by 5 bases and J by 3 bases, with 8 bases between the two germline ends. The CDR3 extends over 13 amino acids. As DNA, the CDR3 is TGTGCCACCAGCTCCCGACTCAATCAGCCCCAGCATTTT. Its protein is CATSSRLNQPQHF.

The chain links TRBV7-3 to TRBJ1-2, with 7 bases identical to TRBD1. The CDR3 consists of 14 residues. With V trimmed by 5 bases and J by 4 bases, 7 bases remained unmatched. Per the germline V gene, CDR1 is SGHTA and CDR2 is FQGTGA. This CDR3 reads CASSPTGSGYGYTF. The CDR3 coding sequence is TGTGCCAGCAGCCCGACAGGGTCTGGCTATGGCTACACCTTC.

This chain links TRBV15 with TRBJ2-4; 8 bases match TRBD1. V gave up 0 bases and J gave up 11 bases; unmatched junction bases: 9. The CDR3 consists of 15 residues. Germline CDR1 is LNHNV and CDR2 is YYDKDF (reference sequence). The CDR3 coding sequence is TGTGCCACCAGCAGAGATAGGGGCAGGGGGCTGGTTCAGTACTTC. This encodes CATSRDRGRGLVQYF.

This clone came up a few times. V and J are TRBV19 and TRBJ1-5, with TRBD1 as a possible D gene (5 bases). V gave up 3 bases and J gave up 3 bases, with 15 bases separating them. Germline V gene sequence: CDR1 LNHDA, CDR2 SQIVND (reference sequence). There are 16 residues in the CDR3. The CDR3 spells CASSISGDGTNQPQHF. The CDR3 nucleotides are TGTGCCAGTAGTATCTCGGGGGACGGGACCAATCAGCCCCAGCATTTT.

This rearrangement joins TRBV10-3 to TRBJ1-2; D is ambiguous. Germline CDR1 is ENHRY and CDR2 is SYGVKD. With 7 bases removed from V and 7 bases from J, the gap between germline ends came to 22 bases. The CDR3 has 15 residues. The CDR3 is CAIIAEAVGELGYTF. The DNA for the CDR3 is TGTGCCATCATCGCGGAGGCGGTGGGAGAACTTGGCTACACCTTC.

The J gene is TRBJ1-4, the V gene TRBV11-2, with a possible D match to TRBD1 (5 bases). The CDR3 runs 15 residues. Germline CDR1 reads SGHAT; CDR2 reads FQNNGV. Trimming stripped 2 bases from V and 7 bases from J, with 14 bases between. CDR3 in DNA: TGTGCCAGCAGCTTAATCCCGTGGGGCGGTGAAAAACTGTTTTTT. It specifies CASSLIPWGGEKLFF.

The V gene is TRBV5-1, the J gene TRBJ2-7; D is perhaps TRBD2 (5 bases). The CDR3 is made up of 14 amino acids. Germline CDR1 and CDR2: SGHRS and YFSETQ. V gave up 4 bases and J gave up 7 bases, with 18 bases separating them. The CDR3 DNA is TGCGCCAGCAGCGACGCCGCTAGCCCTATAGAGCAGTACTTC. Translating it yields CASSDAASPIEQYF.

The chain uses TRBV7-9 and TRBJ2-1; D is perhaps TRBD2 (6 bases). Per germline, CDR1 SEHNR and CDR2 FQNEAQ (reference sequence). The CDR3 is made up of 13 amino acids. Trimming left V 7 bases short and J 4 bases short, with 11 bases between. CDR3 DNA sequence: TGTGCCAGCATGGGAGGAAGTTACAATGAGCAGTTCTTC. Encoded protein: CASMGGSYNEQFF. Looking up the rest from reference TRBV7-9 and TRBJ2-1 gives the full variable domain: DTGVSQNPRHKITKRGQNVTFRCDPISEHNRLYWYRQTLGQGPEFLTYFQNEAQLEKSRLLSDRFSAERPKGSFSTLEIQRTEQGDSAMYLCASMGGSYNEQFFGPGTRLTVL.